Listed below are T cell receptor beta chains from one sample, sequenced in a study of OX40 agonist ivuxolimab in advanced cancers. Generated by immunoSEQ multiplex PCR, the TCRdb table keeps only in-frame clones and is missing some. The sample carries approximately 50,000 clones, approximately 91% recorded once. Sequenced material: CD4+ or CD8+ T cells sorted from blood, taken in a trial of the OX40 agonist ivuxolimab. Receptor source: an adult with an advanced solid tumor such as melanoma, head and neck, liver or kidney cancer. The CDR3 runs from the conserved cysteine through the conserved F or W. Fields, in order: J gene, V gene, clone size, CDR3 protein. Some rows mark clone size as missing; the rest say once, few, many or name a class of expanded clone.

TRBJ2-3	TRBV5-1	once	CASSLVREGHGTDTQYF
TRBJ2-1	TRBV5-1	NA	CASGLAGENSGQFF
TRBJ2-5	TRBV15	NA	CATSRDGGDQETQYF
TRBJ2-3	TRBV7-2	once	CASSLTYYLTDTQYF
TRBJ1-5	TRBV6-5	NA	CASRETGPNNQPQHF
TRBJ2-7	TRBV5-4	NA	CASSLAAGTIYEQYF
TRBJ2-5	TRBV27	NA	CASSPGTSGVRYQETQYF
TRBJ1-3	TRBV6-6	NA	CASSSQGTSGNTIYF
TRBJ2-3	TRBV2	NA	CASSPTRTDIGPKTQYF
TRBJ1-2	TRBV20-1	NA	CITKFLYGYTF
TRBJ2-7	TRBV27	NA	CASRGGVGSSYEQYF
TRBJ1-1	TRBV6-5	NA	CASGHWNTEAFF
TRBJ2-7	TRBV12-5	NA	CASGPNYEQYF
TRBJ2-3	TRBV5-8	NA	CASSLARLAGVADTQYF
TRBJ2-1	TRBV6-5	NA	CASSYGLAGGGNEQFF
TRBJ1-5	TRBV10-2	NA	CASRGGGDYSNQPQHF
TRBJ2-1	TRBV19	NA	CASSIPGGSYNEQFF
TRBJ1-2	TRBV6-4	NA	CASKSETAGGGYTF
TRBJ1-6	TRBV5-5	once	CASSTVPRPVNSPLHF
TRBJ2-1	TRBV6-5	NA	CASSYQTATVKNEQFF
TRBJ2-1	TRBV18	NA	CASSPRGDEQFF
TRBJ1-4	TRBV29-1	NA	CSVINRAEKLFF
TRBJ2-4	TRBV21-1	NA	CASTFGGAKNIQYF
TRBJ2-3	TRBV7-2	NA	CASSSGLAGEATQYF
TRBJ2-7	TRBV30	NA	CAWSRVFYEQYF
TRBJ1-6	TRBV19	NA	CASGTGMGSPLHF
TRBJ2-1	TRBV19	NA	CASTRTSGVSNEQFF
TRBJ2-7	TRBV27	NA	CASRSDSGRAYEQYF
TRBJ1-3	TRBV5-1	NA	CASSLAGGDGNTIYF
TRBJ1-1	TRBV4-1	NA	CASSQVLREGVAFF
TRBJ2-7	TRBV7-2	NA	CASSLELAGGHEQYF
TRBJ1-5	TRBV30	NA	CAWSVGGSQPQHF
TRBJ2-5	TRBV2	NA	CASRPLVTGGETQYF
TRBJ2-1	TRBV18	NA	CASSPGWNIDEQFF
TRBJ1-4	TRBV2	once	CASSERARVNEKLFF
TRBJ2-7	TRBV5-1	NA	CASSQVSYEQYF
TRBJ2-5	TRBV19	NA	CASSISGGETQYF
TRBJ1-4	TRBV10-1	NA	CASSVQGTEKLFF
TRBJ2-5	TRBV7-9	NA	CASSFDGQGKQTQYF
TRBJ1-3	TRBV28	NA	CASKTGQGNTIYF
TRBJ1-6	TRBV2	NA	CASRRDSTTPLHF
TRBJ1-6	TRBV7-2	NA	CASSLVSRDYNSPLHF
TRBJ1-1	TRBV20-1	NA	CSAIRGAEAFF
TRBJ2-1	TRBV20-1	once	CSAIISREQFF
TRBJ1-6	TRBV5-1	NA	CASSLDTPMNSPLHF
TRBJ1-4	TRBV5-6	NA	CASSLGGWNEKLFF
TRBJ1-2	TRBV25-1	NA	CASSEYGTPFVGYTF
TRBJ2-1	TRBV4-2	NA	CASSQDLANLYNEQFF
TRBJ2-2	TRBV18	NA	CASSPWTGHVMGTGELFF
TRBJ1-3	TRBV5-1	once	CASRDSFSGNTIYF
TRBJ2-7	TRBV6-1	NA	CASSGGTSVPYEQYF
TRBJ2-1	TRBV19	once	CASSPSTGSYNEQFF
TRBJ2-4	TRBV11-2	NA	CASSLSREDRAQSENIQYF
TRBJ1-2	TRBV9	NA	CASTWFGSNYGYTF
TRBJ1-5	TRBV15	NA	CATSRRQGQNQPQHF
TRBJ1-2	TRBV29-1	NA	CSALLPWTSNYGYTF
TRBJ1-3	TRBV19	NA	CASMGQSSGNTIYF